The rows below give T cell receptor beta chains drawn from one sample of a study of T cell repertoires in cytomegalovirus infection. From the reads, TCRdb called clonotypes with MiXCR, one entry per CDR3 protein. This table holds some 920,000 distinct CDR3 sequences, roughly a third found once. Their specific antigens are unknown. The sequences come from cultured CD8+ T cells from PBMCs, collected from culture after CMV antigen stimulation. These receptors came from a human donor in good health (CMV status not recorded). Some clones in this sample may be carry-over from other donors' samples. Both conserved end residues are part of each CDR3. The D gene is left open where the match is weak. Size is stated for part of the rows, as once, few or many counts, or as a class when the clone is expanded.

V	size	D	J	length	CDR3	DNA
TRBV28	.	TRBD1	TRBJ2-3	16	CASSLERDRITDTQYF	TGTGCCAGCAGCCTAGAACGGGACAGGATCACAGATACGCAGTATTTT
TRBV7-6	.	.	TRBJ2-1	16	CASTLGMMGPDNEQFF	TGTGCCAGCACTCTAGGAATGATGGGGCCTGACAATGAGCAGTTCTTC
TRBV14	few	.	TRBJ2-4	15	CASSRDSLAKNIQYF	TGTGCCAGCAGCCGGGACTCGTTAGCCAAAAACATTCAGTACTTC
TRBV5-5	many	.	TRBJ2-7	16	CASHLRGTGYSYEQYF	TGTGCCAGTCACTTGCGGGGGACAGGATACTCCTACGAGCAGTACTTC
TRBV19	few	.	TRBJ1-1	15	CASSISSWGNTEAFF	TGTGCCAGTAGTATTTCTTCTTGGGGGAACACTGAAGCTTTCTTT
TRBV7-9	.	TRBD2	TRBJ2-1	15	CASRFGLAERNEQFF	TGTGCCAGCAGGTTTGGACTAGCGGAAAGAAATGAGCAGTTCTTC
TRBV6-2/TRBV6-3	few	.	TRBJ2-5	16	CASSYIGGGLRETQYF	TGTGCCAGCAGTTACATTGGCGGGGGCCTAAGGGAGACCCAGTACTTC
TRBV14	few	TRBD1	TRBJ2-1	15	CASSPQGPAYNEQFF	TGTGCCAGCAGCCCACAGGGGCCTGCCTACAATGAGCAGTTCTTC
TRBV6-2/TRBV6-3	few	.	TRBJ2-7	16	CASSPFLTDPQGEQYF	TGTGCCAGCAGTCCTTTTTTGACGGATCCCCAAGGGGAGCAGTACTTC
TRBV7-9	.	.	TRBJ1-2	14	CASSLVGDHYGYTF	TGTGCCAGCAGCTTAGTAGGGGACCACTATGGCTACACCTTC
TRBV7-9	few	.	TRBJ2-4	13	CASSLDRENIQYF	TGTGCCAGCAGCTTAGACAGGGAAAACATTCAGTACTTC
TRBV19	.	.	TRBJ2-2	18	CASSPPGAALRATGELFF	TGTGCCAGTAGTCCTCCGGGGGCAGCGCTAAGAGCCACCGGGGAGCTGTTTTTT
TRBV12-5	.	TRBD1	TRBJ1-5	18	CASGLAHFRDRAGQPQHF	TGTGCTAGTGGTTTGGCACATTTCCGGGACAGGGCGGGTCAGCCCCAGCATTTT
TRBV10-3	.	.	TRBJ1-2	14	CAIRSGPLNYGYTF	TGTGCCATCAGGTCGGGACCGCTCAACTATGGCTACACCTTC
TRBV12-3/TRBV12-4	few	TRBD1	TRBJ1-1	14	CASSLGQGAIEAFF	TGTGCCAGCAGTTTAGGACAGGGGGCGATTGAAGCTTTCTTT
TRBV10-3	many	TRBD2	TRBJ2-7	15	CATLLAGRDSYEQYF	TGTGCCACCTTACTAGCGGGGCGCGACAGCTACGAGCAGTACTTC
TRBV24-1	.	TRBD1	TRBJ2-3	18	CATSDRRTGGVSTDTQYF	TGTGCCACCAGTGACCGTCGGACAGGGGGCGTTTCCACAGATACGCAGTATTTT
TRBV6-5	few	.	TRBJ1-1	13	CASSYRAATEAFF	TGTGCCAGCAGTTACAGGGCAGCAACTGAAGCTTTCTTT
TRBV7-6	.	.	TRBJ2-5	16	CASSFGPRVYQETQYF	TGTGCCAGCAGCTTCGGCCCCCGGGTTTACCAAGAGACCCAGTACTTC
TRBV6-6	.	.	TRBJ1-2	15	CASSSVPDGSGGYTF	TGTGCCAGCAGTTCCGTTCCGGACGGGTCTGGTGGCTACACCTTC
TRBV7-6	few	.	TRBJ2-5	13	CASSGQRQETQYF	TGTGCCAGCAGCGGACAGCGACAAGAGACCCAGTACTTC
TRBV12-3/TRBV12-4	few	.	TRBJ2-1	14	CASNLLGSYNEQFF	TGTGCCAGCAACCTGTTGGGCTCCTACAATGAGCAGTTCTTC
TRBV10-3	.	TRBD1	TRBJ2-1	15	CAISRTGQGDNEQFF	TGTGCCATCAGTCGAACGGGACAGGGGGACAATGAGCAGTTCTTC
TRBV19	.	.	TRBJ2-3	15	CVSSTLGGVTDTQYF	TGTGTCAGTAGTACTCTAGGGGGAGTTACGGATACGCAGTATTTT
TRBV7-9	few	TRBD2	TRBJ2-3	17	CASSPEGLAGGQDTQYF	TGTGCCAGCAGCCCCGAAGGACTAGCGGGGGGGCAAGATACGCAGTATTTT
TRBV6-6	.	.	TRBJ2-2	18	CASSYPPDGGANTGELFF	TGTGCCAGCAGTTACCCTCCGGATGGGGGGGCCAACACCGGGGAGCTGTTTTTT
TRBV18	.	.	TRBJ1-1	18	CASSLTAQLEVRNTEAFF	TGTGCCAGCTCCTTAACGGCCCAACTTGAGGTTCGGAACACTGAAGCTTTCTTT
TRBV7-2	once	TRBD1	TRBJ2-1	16	CASSSLQGVGYNEQFF	TGTGCCAGCAGCTCGCTACAGGGGGTCGGCTACAATGAGCAGTTCTTC
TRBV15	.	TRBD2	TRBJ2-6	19	CATSRSLGGGGAGANVLTF	TGTGCCACCAGCAGATCCCTCGGGGGCGGGGGGGCTGGGGCCAACGTCCTGACTTTC
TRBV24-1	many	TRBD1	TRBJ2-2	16	CATSDLRTGETGELFF	TGTGCCACCAGTGATTTACGGACAGGGGAGACCGGGGAGCTGTTTTTT
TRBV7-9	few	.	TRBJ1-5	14	CASSSITGPQPQHF	TGTGCCAGCAGCTCGATAACAGGCCCCCAGCCCCAGCATTTT
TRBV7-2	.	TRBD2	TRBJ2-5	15	CASSLISGGTKTQYF	TGTGCCAGCAGCTTAATTAGCGGGGGGACGAAGACCCAGTACTTC
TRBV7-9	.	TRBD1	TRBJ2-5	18	CASSPLAGDRVEGETQYF	TGTGCCAGCAGCCCCCTAGCAGGCGACAGGGTCGAGGGGGAGACCCAGTACTTC
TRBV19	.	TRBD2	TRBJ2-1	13	CASSILGRDEQFF	TGTGCCAGTAGTATATTGGGGAGGGATGAGCAGTTCTTC
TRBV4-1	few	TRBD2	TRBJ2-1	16	CASSQGLAGGQIEQFF	TGCGCCAGCAGCCAGGGACTAGCGGGGGGGCAGATTGAGCAGTTCTTC
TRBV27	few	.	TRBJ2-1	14	CASSPNFRGNEQFF	TGTGCCAGCAGTCCCAATTTCAGGGGCAATGAGCAGTTCTTC
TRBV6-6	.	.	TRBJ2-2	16	CASSYPTDRGPGELFF	TGTGCCAGCAGTTACCCGACCGATCGTGGGCCCGGGGAGCTGTTTTTT
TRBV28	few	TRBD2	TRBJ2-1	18	CASSSLTSGGAAYNEQFF	TGTGCCAGCAGTTCCCTGACTAGCGGGGGGGCCGCCTACAATGAGCAGTTCTTC
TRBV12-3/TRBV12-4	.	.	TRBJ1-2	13	CASSPGHSYGYTF	TGTGCCAGCAGCCCCGGACATAGCTATGGCTACACCTTC
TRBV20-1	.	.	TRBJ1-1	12	CSAEYRWTEAFF	TGCAGTGCAGAATACAGGTGGACTGAAGCTTTCTTT
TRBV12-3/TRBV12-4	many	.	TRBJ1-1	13	CASRKEDYTEAFF	TGTGCCAGCAGGAAAGAGGATTACACTGAAGCTTTCTTT
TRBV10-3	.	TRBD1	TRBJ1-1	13	CAIRTGGITEAFF	TGTGCCATCAGGACAGGGGGCATCACTGAAGCTTTCTTT
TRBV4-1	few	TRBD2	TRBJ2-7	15	CASSQDALAGYEQYF	TGCGCCAGCAGCCAAGATGCACTAGCGGGCTACGAGCAGTACTTC
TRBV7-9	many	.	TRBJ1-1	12	CASSAGATEAFF	TGTGCCAGCAGCGCCGGGGCCACTGAAGCTTTCTTT
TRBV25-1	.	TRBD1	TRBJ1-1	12	CASGWDSSEAFF	TGTGCCAGCGGATGGGACAGCTCTGAAGCTTTCTTT
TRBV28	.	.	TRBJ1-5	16	CASSPDPGGNYQPQHF	TGTGCCAGCAGCCCGGATCCTGGGGGGAATTATCAGCCCCAGCATTTT
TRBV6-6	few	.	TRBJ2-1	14	CASSLSYGVNEQFF	TGTGCCAGCAGTCTATCGTACGGGGTCAATGAGCAGTTCTTC
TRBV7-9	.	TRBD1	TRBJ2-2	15	CASSLERQGAGELFF	TGTGCCAGCAGCTTAGAGAGACAGGGCGCCGGGGAGCTGTTTTTT
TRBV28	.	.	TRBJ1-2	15	CASSFPDPSLDGYTF	TGTGCCAGCAGTTTCCCGGACCCCAGTTTGGATGGCTACACCTTC